This T cell receptor (beta chain) was identified in a study of T cell clonotyping in hematopoietic cell transplantation. Trimming stripped 4 bases from V and 8 bases from J, with 17 bases between. Germline-derived CDR1 and CDR2 are MGHDK and SYGVNS. The CDR3 covers 15 residues. Details on this clone: Its antigen remains unidentified.

Study results and limitations: Higher Inverse Simpson Index values in graft donor and pretransplant recipient predicted broader posttransplant TCR diversity. Cells were unsorted, so CD4 and CD8 contributions were not separated.

The protocol was immunoSEQ multiplex PCR, while the TCRdb copy is restricted to in-frame clones and leaves out a portion. The sample contains a few thousand clones, about 94% of which appear only once. The receptor's source is a man in his fifties in good health. Some clones in this sample may be carry-over from other donors' samples. Material for sequencing was peripheral blood mononuclear cells. The rearrangement joins TRBV25-1 to TRBJ2-2, with D perhaps TRBD2 (5 bases). The CDR3 DNA reads TGTGCCAGCAGTGCGAGGCAGCGGAATGGTGGGGAGCTGTTTTTT. Residues: CASSARQRNGGELFF.